This T cell receptor beta chain was documented in a study of T cell repertoires in cytomegalovirus infection (dated by TCRdb to the late 2010s). Turning to the overall study: Donor HLA type was relevant to the analysis, because carriage of CMV infection together with the matching HLA type was indicated by public TCR beta signatures. Study-level results and caveats: In both this cohort and an independent roughly 330-donor cohort, the cumulative frequency of public TCR beta family members distinguished carriers of CMV infection plus the relevant HLA type. The ex vivo response was dominated by HLA-C-restricted CMV-specific TCR beta clonotypes, which also provided the single most frequent clonotype in two of eight donors.

Sequences SGHAT (CDR1) and FQNNGV (CDR2) are obtained from the germline V gene. The trim is 6 bases for V and 8 bases for J, with a gap of 11 bases between the germline ends. The CDR3 numbers 11 residues from cysteine through phenylalanine. Only the CDR3 DNA stays, 33 bases, in frame from base 1. A few counts support this clonotype. No antigen is known for it. Base qualities were left out, and no much larger clone turns up one base away. The reads were generated on an Illumina HiSeq 1500. The raw public reads went through TCRdb reprocessing: fastp at Q25, MiXCR clone calling, in-frame beta chains kept. CDR3 protein duplicates are merged, each entry listing the most common genes and DNA. The sample has 400,000 or so distinct CDR3 sequences on record, about 33% of them singletons. The ten largest account for approximately 14% of the sample.

The chain is assembled from TRBV11-2 and TRBJ2-7, with the D segment identity uncertain. The clonotype was recovered from a human donor in good health (CMV status not recorded). Some clones in this sample may be carry-over from other donors' samples. The specimen was PBMCs. The encoded CDR3 is CASRIGAQQYF. At the DNA level, the sequence is TGTGCCAGCAGGATCGGAGCCCAGCAGTACTTC.